This is a list of T cell receptor beta chains from one sample in a study of control samples from healthy donors and cancer patients. Libraries were prepared by immunoSEQ multiplex PCR; TCRdb keeps only in-frame clonotypes and omits some of them. This sample has around 70,000 clones, with more than 80% found just once. The sample taken for sequencing was blood. The origin of the receptors is a man in his sixties in good health. Each CDR3 is given with its conserved first and last residue. D genes are given only for firm matches. Size is omitted from some rows. Given values are once, few, many or a class for expanded clones.

>TRBJ1-4|TRBV7-8|.|.
CASSSLGLTNEKLFF
TGTGCCAGCAGCTCGCTAGGGCTGACTAATGAAAAACTGTTTTTT
>TRBJ1-4|TRBV4-1|.|.
CASSPSGGGTEKLFF
TGCGCCAGCAGCCCGTCCGGGGGGGGGACTGAAAAACTGTTTTTT
>TRBJ2-2|TRBV5-1|.|TRBD2
CASSRTSGGAGELFF
TGCGCCAGCAGTAGGACTAGCGGGGGAGCCGGGGAGCTGTTTTTT
>TRBJ1-3|TRBV9|.|.
CASSVGSEGGTIYF
TGTGCCAGCAGCGTAGGTAGTGAGGGAGGTACCATATATTTT
>TRBJ2-3|TRBV7-9|.|TRBD1
CASSLPRRTGGADTQYF
TGTGCCAGCAGCCTCCCGCGACGGACAGGGGGAGCAGATACGCAGTATTTT
>TRBJ1-4|TRBV3-1/TRBV3-2|few|TRBD1
CASSQDYETGTLNEKLFF
TGTGCCAGCAGCCAAGATTATGAGACAGGGACCTTAAATGAAAAACTGTTTTTT
>TRBJ1-1|TRBV5-1|.|TRBD1
CASSLGQGAVAEAFF
TGCGCCAGCAGCCTCGGACAGGGGGCCGTCGCTGAAGCTTTCTTT
>TRBJ1-6|TRBV28|.|.
CASRHRGINGSPLHF
TGTGCCAGCAGGCATAGGGGGATCAACGGTTCACCCCTCCACTTT
>TRBJ2-1|TRBV19|.|TRBD2
CASRIAGGTYNEQFF
TGTGCCAGTAGGATAGCGGGAGGGACCTACAATGAGCAGTTCTTC
>TRBJ1-5|TRBV7-2|once|.
CASSYGFVNQPQHF
TGTGCCAGCAGCTACGGATTTGTGAATCAGCCCCAGCATTTT
>TRBJ2-7|TRBV30|.|TRBD2
CAWRLAHSYEQYF
TGTGCCTGGCGACTAGCTCACAGCTACGAGCAGTACTTC
>TRBJ1-3|TRBV9|.|.
CASSVDTGNSGNTIYF
TGTGCCAGCAGCGTAGATACGGGGAACTCTGGAAACACCATATATTTT
>TRBJ2-7|TRBV7-9|.|.
CASSLDRPYEQYF
TGTGCCAGCAGCTTAGACAGACCCTACGAGCAGTACTTC
>TRBJ2-4|TRBV30|.|.
CAWSLQNIQYF
TGTGCCTGGAGTCTGCAAAACATTCAGTACTTC
>TRBJ1-6|TRBV7-2|.|.
CASTLGRHNSPLHF
TGTGCCAGCACCCTAGGACGGCATAATTCACCCCTCCACTTT
>TRBJ1-5|TRBV2|.|.
CASSPVETTQPQHF
TGTGCCAGCAGCCCGGTAGAGACTACTCAGCCCCAGCATTTT
>TRBJ2-5|TRBV7-2|many|.
CASSSSRPQGTQYF
TGTGCCAGCAGCTCGAGTCGTCCTCAAGGGACCCAGTACTTC
>TRBJ2-7|TRBV25-1|.|.
CASSGPSVYEQYF
TGTGCCAGCAGTGGCCCCTCGGTCTACGAGCAGTACTTC
>TRBJ2-5|TRBV4-2|.|TRBD2
CASSHAGGTETQYF
TGTGCCAGCAGCCACGCCGGGGGGACAGAGACCCAGTACTTC
>TRBJ2-7|TRBV30|.|TRBD2
CAWSIPGTSGRAGPYEQYF
TGTGCCTGGAGTATTCCCGGGACTAGCGGGAGGGCAGGGCCCTACGAGCAGTACTTC
>TRBJ2-1|TRBV7-2|.|.
CASSFPGNNEQFF
TGTGCCAGCAGCTTCCCCGGGAACAATGAGCAGTTCTTC
>TRBJ2-1|TRBV5-5|once|TRBD1
CASSSGQGGSYNEQFF
TGTGCCAGCAGCTCCGGACAGGGAGGTTCCTACAATGAGCAGTTCTTC
>TRBJ2-7|TRBV28|.|.
CASSFRATGHYEQYF
TGTGCCAGCAGTTTTCGTGCGACGGGACACTACGAGCAGTACTTC
>TRBJ2-1|TRBV5-1|.|TRBD1
CASSSSQGDLTYNEQFF
TGCGCCAGCAGCTCGTCACAGGGGGACCTTACCTACAATGAGCAGTTCTTC
>TRBJ2-7|TRBV29-1|.|.
CSVALASAGSREQYF
TGCAGCGTTGCCCTTGCGTCCGCGGGAAGTCGCGAGCAGTACTTC
>TRBJ1-1|TRBV6-5|.|.
CASSYAGALLDTEAFF
TGTGCCAGCAGTTACGCGGGGGCGCTTTTGGACACTGAAGCTTTCTTT
>TRBJ2-5|TRBV15|.|.
CATSRPTRPRETQYF
TGTGCCACCAGCAGACCAACGCGGCCTCGGGAGACCCAGTACTTC
>TRBJ2-5|TRBV7-9|.|.
CASSAPSGTQYF
TGTGCCAGCAGCGCCCCGTCGGGGACCCAGTACTTC
>TRBJ2-1|TRBV5-6|once|TRBD1
CASSWGPGQGSDEQFF
TGTGCCAGCAGCTGGGGACCGGGACAGGGATCCGATGAGCAGTTCTTC
>TRBJ1-3|TRBV7-3|.|.
CASSLSDSGNTIYF
TGTGCCAGCAGCTTAAGCGACTCTGGAAACACCATATATTTT
>TRBJ2-2|TRBV18|.|TRBD1
CASSPTSAGGNGELFF
TGTGCCAGCTCGCCAACATCGGCAGGGGGAAACGGGGAGCTGTTTTTT
>TRBJ1-2|TRBV27|.|.
CASSPTVNYGYTF
TGTGCCAGCAGTCCGACAGTTAACTATGGCTACACCTTC
>TRBJ2-7|TRBV5-1|.|.
CASSLAVGTISYEQYF
TGCGCCAGCAGCTTGGCGGTCGGCACTATCTCCTACGAGCAGTACTTC
>TRBJ2-1|TRBV5-4|.|TRBD2
CASRFGLAGYNEQFF
TGTGCCAGCAGATTTGGACTAGCGGGGTACAATGAGCAGTTCTTC
>TRBJ2-7|TRBV19|.|TRBD1
CASSIDGQGREQYF
TGTGCCAGTAGTATAGACGGACAGGGTCGCGAGCAGTACTTC
>TRBJ2-7|TRBV7-9|.|TRBD2
CASSGRASYEQYF
TGTGCCAGCAGCGGGAGGGCCTCCTACGAGCAGTACTTC
>TRBJ2-5|TRBV7-2|.|TRBD1
CASSLDLGGEGETQYF
TGTGCCAGCAGCTTAGATTTAGGGGGCGAGGGAGAGACCCAGTACTTC
>TRBJ2-1|TRBV6-5|.|TRBD2
CASSFTSGGDNEQFF
TGTGCCAGCAGTTTTACTAGCGGGGGGGACAATGAGCAGTTCTTC
>TRBJ2-7|TRBV5-1|.|.
CASSLTASYEQYF
TGCGCCAGCAGCTTGACTGCGTCCTACGAGCAGTACTTC
>TRBJ2-7|TRBV2|.|.
CASSGLITEYEQYF
TGTGCCAGCAGTGGACTGATCACTGAGTACGAGCAGTACTTC
>TRBJ2-3|TRBV6-2/TRBV6-3|.|.
CASSYSKGSRGDTQYF
TGTGCCAGCAGTTACTCGAAGGGGAGCCGTGGAGATACGCAGTATTTT
>TRBJ1-3|TRBV5-6|few|.
CASSLVGGSSGNTIYF
TGTGCCAGCAGCTTGGTCGGGGGGAGCTCTGGAAACACCATATATTTT
>TRBJ2-3|TRBV21-1|.|.
CASSPNRVSSTDTQYF
TGTGCCAGCAGCCCTAATCGGGTAAGTAGCACAGATACGCAGTATTTT
>TRBJ1-1|TRBV7-2|.|TRBD1
CASSPGGDRGRTEAFF
TGTGCCAGCAGTCCCGGGGGGGACAGGGGGCGGACTGAAGCTTTCTTT
>TRBJ2-1|TRBV9|.|.
CASSVAPLGGSSYNEQFF
TGTGCCAGCAGCGTAGCTCCTTTAGGAGGGAGCTCCTACAATGAGCAGTTCTTC